The 25 T cell receptor beta chains in this list originate from one sample, sequenced in a study of T cell repertoires in cytomegalovirus infection. From the reads, TCRdb called clonotypes with MiXCR, one entry per CDR3 protein. The data hold over 150,000 distinct CDR3 sequences, with about an eighth observed a single time. The material sequenced was PBMCs. These receptors originate from a human donor in good health (CMV status not recorded). Some clones in this sample may be carry-over from other donors' samples.

This clonotype was seen only a few times. V is TRBV19 and J is TRBJ1-5, with D possibly matching TRBD1 (6 bases). CDR1 is LNHDA and CDR2 is SQIVND in the germline V gene (reference sequence). The CDR3 totals 15 residues. V lost 0 bases, J lost 6 bases, and 12 bases lay in between. This chain's CDR3 is CASSIDPGGSQPQHF. In DNA, the CDR3 is TGTGCCAGTAGTATAGATCCGGGGGGCAGTCAGCCCCAGCATTTT.

This clonotype was found many times. This chain connects TRBV7-9 to TRBJ2-6; D remains unclear. This CDR3 is 14 amino acids long. Trimming took off 7 bases at V and 4 bases at J, with 11 bases between the two ends. Germline-derived CDR1 and CDR2 are SEHNR and FQNEAQ (reference sequence). The CDR3 DNA reads as TGTGCCAGCATCTTCGGTAGGGGGGCCAACGTCCTGACTTTC. Its protein is CASIFGRGANVLTF.

This chain connects TRBV7-7 to TRBJ2-3; 8 bases match TRBD2. This CDR3 has 15 amino acids. Unmatched junction bases numbered 9, after V lost 5 bases and J lost 5 bases. From germline, CDR1 is SSHAT and CDR2 FNYEAQ (reference sequence). The CDR3 nucleotides read TGTGCCAGCAGCCTCGCGGCGGGAGGAATAGATACGCAGTATTTT. Translation: CASSLAAGGIDTQYF.

The table lists this clonotype with many counts. The chain recombines TRBV6-5 with TRBJ2-3; D is tentatively TRBD1 or TRBD2 (5 bases each). V was trimmed by 0 bases and J by 4 bases, leaving 11 bases between them. This CDR3 region has 15 residues. CDR1 and CDR2 (germline): MNHEY, SVGAGI. In nucleotides, the CDR3 is TGTGCCAGCAGTTACTCTGGGACGGATGCAGATACGCAGTATTTT. This translates into CASSYSGTDADTQYF.

At least ten counts were recorded for this clonotype. The chain is built from TRBV6-1 and TRBJ1-2; 9 bases agree with TRBD1. The CDR3 is made up of 14 amino acids. Losses at the gene ends were 6 bases for V and 10 bases for J; bases not matched to a gene: 12. Germline CDR1 reads MNHNS; CDR2 reads SASEGT. The CDR3 sequence: CASRSFGQGKAYTF. The DNA of the CDR3 is TGTGCCAGCAGATCTTTTGGACAGGGGAAGGCCTACACCTTC.

This clonotype was counted at least ten times. For the CDR3, the DNA is TGTGCTAGTGCTAGGACAGGGCAATGGGAAGCTTTCTTT. It is translated as CASARTGQWEAFF. The chain has TRBV12-5 and TRBJ1-1; TRBD1 aligns across 8 bases. Germline values: CDR1 LGHNT, CDR2 FRNRAP. This CDR3 has 13 residues. V shed 7 bases, J shed 8 bases, and the junction held 9 bases outside the gene matches.

The chain recombines TRBV11-2 with TRBJ2-7; D not resolved. Between the trimmed V and J ends, which lost 5 bases and 2 bases, there was a span of 13 bases. The CDR3 contains 14 residues. Germline V gene data show CDR1 as SGHAT and CDR2 as FQNNGV. In DNA, the CDR3 is TGTGCCAGCAGCATGGAGTTAGGCCCCTACGAGCAGTACTTC. This codes for CASSMELGPYEQYF. The variable domain in full, with the rest retrieved from reference TRBV11-2 and TRBJ2-7, is EAGVAQSPRYKIIEKRQSVAFWCNPISGHATLYWYQQILGQGPKLLIQFQNNGVVDDSQLPKDRFSAERLKGVDSTLKIQPAKLEDSAVYLCASSMELGPYEQYFGPGTRLTVT.

There are many counts of this clonotype. The chain carries TRBV6-2 or TRBV6-3 and TRBJ2-5; 10 nucleotides match TRBD2. Germline lookup yields CDR1 MNHEY and CDR2 SVGEGT. Unmatched junction bases numbered 3, after V lost 0 bases and J lost 5 bases. The length of the CDR3 is 15 residues. The CDR3: CASSYSLAGVETQYF. The CDR3 DNA reads as TGTGCCAGCAGTTACTCCCTAGCGGGAGTGGAGACCCAGTACTTC.

There are many counts of this clonotype. The chain combines TRBV19 with TRBJ2-7; 10 bases fit TRBD2. The ends lost 5 bases at V and 1 base at J; junction bases unmatched: 5. The germline V gene encodes CDR1 LNHDA and CDR2 SQIVND (reference sequence). This CDR3 region has 15 residues. The CDR3 DNA follows: TGTGCCAGTAGTTTAGCTAGCGGGAGATCCTACGAGCAGTACTTC. It codes for CASSLASGRSYEQYF.

The chain employs TRBV5-1 and TRBJ1-2; D is unclear. From germline, CDR1 is SGHRS and CDR2 YFSETQ. Trimming removed 5 bases from V and 3 bases from J, with 11 bases in between. This CDR3 region has 13 residues. CDR3 in amino acids: CASRQTPDYGYTF. DNA for the CDR3: TGCGCCAGCAGACAGACACCGGACTATGGCTACACCTTC.

To note about this clonotype: This may be a read error, as it is one base from a much larger clone. V and J are TRBV7-4 and TRBJ1-1; D uncertain. CDR1 SGHVT and CDR2 SQSDAQ come from the germline V gene. CDR3 size: 13 residues. Trimming removed 5 bases from V and 7 bases from J, with 14 bases in between. The CDR3 spells CASSLRIDDEAFF. The CDR3, as DNA: TGTGCCAGCAGCCTACGGATAGATGATGAAGCTTTCTTT. Looking up the rest from reference TRBV7-4 and TRBJ1-1 gives the full variable domain: GAGVSQSPRYKVAKRGRDVALRCDSISGHVTLYWYRQTLGQGSEVLTYSQSDAQRDKSGRPSGRFSAERPERSVSTLKIQRTEQGDSAVYLCASSLRIDDEAFFGQGTRLTVV.

The chain has TRBV6-1 and TRBJ2-5; 7 bases align to TRBD2. CDR1 is MNHNS, CDR2 SASEGT, per germline. V lost 6 bases to trimming and J lost 4 bases; unmatched junction nucleotides: 8. The CDR3 runs to 14 residues. CDR3 loop: CASSPGLGLETQYF. CDR3 bases: TGTGCCAGCAGCCCCGGACTAGGCCTAGAGACCCAGTACTTC.

Concerning this clonotype: Given a much more abundant clone one base away, this may be a read error. The V call is TRBV10-3, the J call TRBJ2-7; 8 nucleotides match TRBD2. Germline CDR1 ENHRY, CDR2 SYGVKD. V shed 11 bases, J shed 3 bases, and the junction held 12 bases outside the gene matches. CDR3 length: 14 residues. CDR3 loop: CAVNSGSKHYEQYF. CDR3 nucleotide sequence: TGTGCCGTCAACAGCGGGAGTAAACACTACGAGCAGTACTTC.

The genes are TRBV29-1 and TRBJ1-2; TRBD1 matches 9 bases. Germline V gene sequence: CDR1 SQVTM, CDR2 ANQGSEA. J was trimmed by 8 bases and V by 1 base; bases with no gene match: 11. The CDR3 loop spans 15 amino acids. For the CDR3, the DNA is TGCAGCGTTGAAGGACAGGGGGTGTCAAGGCGGGGCTACACCTTC. The encoded protein is CSVEGQGVSRRGYTF.

This chain links TRBV6-6 with TRBJ2-7; D is unclear. CDR1 and CDR2 from the germline V gene are MNHNY and SVGAGI (reference sequence). The CDR3 spans 14 residues. Trimming cost V 3 bases and J 4 bases, with 13 bases left between them. As DNA, the CDR3 is TGTGCCAGCAGTTATTGGGGATCTTCGTACGAGCAGTACTTC. Its protein is CASSYWGSSYEQYF.

This clonotype has ten or more counts. V usage is TRBV7-2 and J usage is TRBJ1-5; D is uncertain. Germline loops: CDR1 SGHTA, CDR2 FQGNSA. V lost 1 base and J 7 bases, leaving 8 bases between the germline ends. The CDR3 loop spans 13 amino acids. CDR3 in amino acids: CASSLVRTQPQHF. As DNA, the CDR3 is TGTGCCAGCAGCTTAGTCAGGACCCAGCCCCAGCATTTT. Combining the CDR3 with reference TRBV7-2 and TRBJ1-5 gives the whole variable domain GAGVSQSPSNKVTEKGKDVELRCDPISGHTALYWYRQSLGQGLEFLIYFQGNSAPDKSGLPSDRFSAERTGGSVSTLTIQRTQQEDSAVYLCASSLVRTQPQHFGDGTRLSIL.

There are a few counts of this clonotype. V and J are TRBV6-2 or TRBV6-3 and TRBJ1-1; D perhaps matches TRBD1 (6 bases). V was cut by 6 bases and J by 2 bases, with 13 bases left in between. This CDR3 spans 14 amino acids. Germline values: CDR1 MNHEY, CDR2 SVGEGT. The CDR3 region is CASRIQGGNTEAFF. The CDR3 nucleotides are TGTGCCAGCAGAATACAGGGAGGCAACACTGAAGCTTTCTTT.

Regarding this clonotype: Just one base apart from a much larger clone, this may be a read error. The J gene is TRBJ1-1, the V gene TRBV7-9; D unresolved. This CDR3 is 13 amino acids long. V lost 3 bases and J lost 11, with 16 bases in between. Per the germline V gene, CDR1 is SEHNR and CDR2 is FQNEAQ (reference sequence). The CDR3 DNA is TGTGCCAGCAGCTTCCGGGTCAGGATTGCGGCTTTCTTT. Amino acid sequence: CASSFRVRIAAFF.

The chain links TRBV12-3 or TRBV12-4 to TRBJ2-1; D remains ambiguous. V was cut by 5 bases and J by 1 base, with 12 bases left in between. The CDR3 consists of 15 residues. This CDR3 reads CASSPPGPSYNEQFF. Here the CDR3 DNA reads TGTGCCAGCAGTCCGCCGGGCCCTTCCTACAATGAGCAGTTCTTC.

The sample holds many counts of this clonotype. The chain joins TRBV7-2 to TRBJ1-5; TRBD1 agrees at 9 bases. The length of the CDR3 is 16 residues. CDR1 is SGHTA, CDR2 FQGNSA, per germline. Unmatched junction bases numbered 12, after V lost 1 base and J lost 11 bases. Here the CDR3 DNA reads TGTGCCAGCAGCTTAGGAAGAGGGACAGGGCAGGGAGCCCAGCATTTT. It specifies CASSLGRGTGQGAQHF.

This clonotype showed up many times. The chain has TRBV5-5 and TRBJ2-2; TRBD1 matches at 7 bases. CDR1 and CDR2 (germline): SGHKS, YYEKEE (reference sequence). The V and J ends lost 3 bases and 3 bases, in that order; junction bases with no gene match: 8. The CDR3 is 16 residues long. As DNA, the CDR3 is TGTGCCAGCAGCTCACTACAGGGGACCTACACCGGGGAGCTGTTTTTT. This encodes CASSSLQGTYTGELFF.

The rearrangement joins TRBV5-1 to TRBJ1-2; D is ambiguous. The CDR3 covers 13 residues. Trimming stripped 6 bases from V and 1 base from J, with 10 bases between. Germline V lookup: CDR1 SGHRS, CDR2 YFSETQ. CDR3 coding DNA: TGCGCCAGCACCCCCGGGATTAACTATGGCTACACCTTC. Translation gives CASTPGINYGYTF.

The chain joins TRBV30 to TRBJ2-7; D possibly corresponds to TRBD1 (6 bases). Germline CDR1 and CDR2: GTSNPN and SVGIG (reference sequence). The CDR3 has 15 residues. V was clipped by 0 bases and J by 1 base, with 13 bases between them. CDR3: CAWSVSQGLSYEQYF. The CDR3 region has the DNA TGTGCCTGGAGTGTAAGTCAGGGGCTTTCCTACGAGCAGTACTTC.

The chain is built from TRBV6-6 and TRBJ1-1; D is perhaps TRBD1 (6 bases). Between the trimmed V and J ends, which lost 10 bases and 6 bases, there was a span of 18 bases. CDR1 is MNHNY, CDR2 SVGAGI, per germline (reference sequence). CDR3 size: 13 residues. CDR3 bases: TGTGCCACCGACAGGCCCAAGGGGGCTGAAGCTTTCTTT. It codes for CATDRPKGAEAFF.

CDR3 sequence: CASSLGGGEIDGYTF. CDR3 sequence (DNA): TGTGCCAGCAGCTTAGGGGGAGGGGAGATTGATGGCTACACCTTC. V is TRBV7-9 and J is TRBJ1-2; D is perhaps TRBD1 (5 bases). V shed 1 base and J shed 6 bases, with 15 bases lying between them. Germline values: CDR1 SEHNR, CDR2 FQNEAQ (reference sequence). This CDR3 comprises 15 residues.